The 16 T cell receptor beta chains below come from one sample, sequenced in a study of OX40 agonist ivuxolimab in advanced cancers. Sequencing was performed with immunoSEQ multiplex PCR; in TCRdb, only in-frame clones are kept and a portion is missing. The sample has approximately 15,000 clones, roughly 90% seen once. Sample: CD4+ or CD8+ T cells sorted from blood, taken in a trial of the OX40 agonist ivuxolimab. These receptors originate from an adult with an advanced solid tumor such as melanoma, head and neck, liver or kidney cancer.

The chain joins TRBV11-2 to TRBJ2-5, with 9 nucleotides matching TRBD1. CDR1 and CDR2 from the germline V gene are SGHAT and FQNNGV. V shed 5 bases and J 11 bases; nucleotides not matched to a gene: 12. This CDR3 contains 14 residues. This CDR3 is CASSPRTGDGVQYF. CDR3 sequence (DNA): TGTGCCAGCAGCCCGCGGACAGGGGACGGAGTTCAGTACTTC.

CDR3 in DNA: TGTGCCAGCAGGCCGGAGTTGGGATTGTTTTCGGCCGGGGAGCTGTTTTTT. Amino acids: CASRPELGLFSAGELFF. The rearrangement uses TRBV2 and TRBJ2-2; D is uncertain. Per germline, CDR1 SNHLY and CDR2 FYNNEI. Trimming cost V 6 bases and J 6 bases, with 23 bases left between them. The CDR3 sequence is 17 residues long.

The genes are TRBV4-3 and TRBJ1-1; possibly TRBD1 for D (5 bases). V was cut by 1 base and J by 3 bases, with 15 bases left in between. The CDR3 extends over 16 amino acids. The germline V gene has CDR1 LGHNA and CDR2 YSLEER. CDR3 sequence (DNA): TGCGCCAGCAGCCAAGTCCCATGGGGGTTAGACACTGAAGCTTTCTTT. Its translation is CASSQVPWGLDTEAFF.

By sample share, this clone is medium-sized. J is TRBJ2-7 and V is TRBV30; D not resolved. With 0 bases removed from V and 2 bases from J, the gap between germline ends came to 8 bases. This CDR3 has 13 residues. Germline CDR1 and CDR2: GTSNPN and SVGIG (reference sequence). The CDR3 is CAWSVSRTYEQYF. CDR3 sequence (DNA): TGTGCCTGGAGTGTTTCCAGGACCTACGAGCAGTACTTC.

The chain joins TRBV29-1 to TRBJ2-3; TRBD2 aligns across 7 bases. Per the germline V gene, CDR1 is SQVTM and CDR2 is ANQGSEA. V was pared by 2 bases and J by 8 bases, with 7 bases of the junction left unmatched. The CDR3 contains 13 residues. The CDR3, as DNA: TGCAGCGTTGAATCCGGCACGGGGGGTACGCAGTATTTT. Protein: CSVESGTGGTQYF.

V and J are TRBV7-8 and TRBJ1-4; no firm D call. This CDR3 has 13 residues. V was clipped by 5 bases and J by 8 bases, with 12 bases between them. Germline CDR1 SGHVS, CDR2 FQNEAQ. For the CDR3, the DNA is TGTGCCAGCAGCCGGTCCTTGGGGGAAAAACTGTTTTTT. It yields the protein CASSRSLGEKLFF.

The chain joins TRBV4-2 to TRBJ2-7, with D maybe TRBD2 (5 bases). The V end lost 4 bases, the J end lost 0 bases, and 13 bases lay between the germline ends. CDR1 and CDR2 from the germline V gene are LGHNA and YNFKEQ. The CDR3 runs to 15 residues. DNA of the CDR3: TGTGCCAGCAGCCCGCCCGAGAGGGACTCCTACGAGCAGTACTTC. Translating it yields CASSPPERDSYEQYF.

The chain employs TRBV5-8 and TRBJ2-5; 8 nucleotides match TRBD2. The J call is in doubt because the DNA end fits TRBJ2-7 better. CDR1 and CDR2 from the germline V gene are SGHTS and YDEGEE. The CDR3 length is 13 residues. In DNA, the CDR3 is TGTGCCAGCAGTTCAGCGGGAGAGAACGAGCAGTACTTC. Translated: CASSSAGENEQYF.

The rearrangement joins TRBV7-9 to TRBJ2-1, with D unresolved. The CDR3 covers 13 residues. CDR1 and CDR2 (germline): SEHNR, FQNEAQ (reference sequence). With 2 bases removed from V and 7 bases from J, the gap between germline ends came to 9 bases. In DNA, the CDR3 is TGTGCCAGCAGCTTAATAGGTAGGAATGAGCAGTTCTTC. Protein sequence: CASSLIGRNEQFF. Supplemented by reference TRBV7-9 and TRBJ2-1, the full variable domain reads DTGVSQNPRHKITKRGQNVTFRCDPISEHNRLYWYRQTLGQGPEFLTYFQNEAQLEKSRLLSDRFSAERPKGSFSTLEIQRTEQGDSAMYLCASSLIGRNEQFFGPGTRLTVL.

This clone showed up just once. This chain links TRBV4-3 with TRBJ2-7, with 8 positions matching TRBD1. Unmatched junction bases numbered 8, after V lost 4 bases and J lost 6 bases. CDR1 LGHNA and CDR2 YSLEER come from the germline V gene. The CDR3 extends over 14 amino acids. DNA of the CDR3: TGCGCCAGCAGCCGGGGACAGGAAGGCCTCGAGCAGTACTTC. This codes for CASSRGQEGLEQYF.

The V gene is TRBV2, the J gene TRBJ2-4; D gene ambiguous. Germline values: CDR1 SNHLY, CDR2 FYNNEI. V was cut by 3 bases and J by 3 bases, with 12 bases left in between. This CDR3 contains 15 residues. CDR3 DNA sequence: TGTGCCAGCAGTGACAGAAGCGCAGGCAAAAACATTCAGTACTTC. It codes for CASSDRSAGKNIQYF.

This clone was counted only a few times. The V and J genes are TRBV5-1 and TRBJ2-7, with 8 bases that match TRBD1. V shed 0 bases, J shed 2 bases, and the junction held 1 base outside the gene matches. This CDR3 has 14 amino acids. The germline V gene encodes CDR1 SGHRS and CDR2 YFSETQ. This CDR3 is CASSLVGQAYEQYF. In DNA, the CDR3 is TGCGCCAGCAGCTTGGTGGGACAGGCCTACGAGCAGTACTTC.

This sequence joins TRBV4-2 and TRBJ2-7; 16 bases align to TRBD2. The trim removed 3 bases at V and 7 bases at J, leaving 9 bases unmatched. CDR1 LGHNA and CDR2 YNFKEQ come from the germline V gene. This CDR3 is 17 amino acids long. CDR3: CASSQGGTSGRAGEQYF. The CDR3 DNA follows: TGTGCCAGCAGCCAGGGAGGGACTAGCGGGAGGGCCGGGGAGCAGTACTTC.

This chain joins TRBV2 and TRBJ2-2; no clear D. Looked up from germline, CDR1 is SNHLY and CDR2 is FYNNEI. The CDR3 has 13 residues. The V end lost 1 base, the J end lost 7 bases, and 7 bases lay between the germline ends. Written as DNA, the CDR3 is TGTGCCAGCAGTGAAGGGGTGTTCGGGGAGCTGTTTTTT. This encodes CASSEGVFGELFF. Supplemented by reference TRBV2 and TRBJ2-2, the full variable domain reads EPEVTQTPSHQVTQMGQEVILRCVPISNHLYFYWYRQILGQKVEFLVSFYNNEISEKSEIFDDQFSVERPDGSNFTLKIRSTKLEDSAMYFCASSEGVFGELFFGEGSRLTVL.

The chain joins TRBV7-8 to TRBJ1-3; D unclear. Germline V gene sequence: CDR1 SGHVS, CDR2 FQNEAQ. The CDR3 loop spans 14 amino acids. The V end lost 5 bases, the J end lost 6 bases, and 14 bases lay between the germline ends. Here the CDR3 reads CASSPRRDSNTIYF. CDR3 bases: TGTGCCAGCAGCCCCAGGCGGGATTCAAACACCATATATTTT.

The chain has TRBV9 and TRBJ2-2, with D tentatively TRBD2 (5 bases). The CDR3 length is 14 residues. The germline V gene has CDR1 SGDLS and CDR2 YYNGEE. Trimming left V 0 bases short and J 7 bases short, with 10 bases between. Written as DNA, the CDR3 is TGTGCCAGCAGCGTAGTCGGGAAGGGCGGGGAGCTGTTTTTT. As protein: CASSVVGKGGELFF.